This T cell receptor beta chain was captured in a study of shared clonotypes between healthy human individuals. Study findings and constraints: Memory subsets had estimated richness that was generally smaller than that of naive subsets.

Template for every sorted-subset replicate PCR totaled about 200 ng DNA, some 30,000 T cell genomes. Assay: immunoSEQ multiplex PCR; the TCRdb copy retains only in-frame clones and omits some. The repertoire holds just over 2,000,000 clones, about 94% seen once, with 1% to 1.3% in the top ten. Concerning this clone: Its antigen is unknown.

The CDR3 has 15 amino acids. V was cut by 10 bases and J by 0 bases, with 16 bases left in between. Germline lookup yields CDR1 MDHEN and CDR2 SYDVKM. Positive CCR7 selection of CD45RO-negative cells yielded the naive CD8 cells, and terminally differentiated effector memory CD45RA+ cells were excluded. Everyone who donated was a Caucasian adult who lived in Nashville, Tennessee. The V and J genes are TRBV28 and TRBJ1-5; no clear D gene. The sample taken for sequencing was naive CD8+ T cells sorted from blood. The clonotype was recovered from a man younger than 30 in good health. The CDR3 DNA sequence: TGTGCCACCACTTGGAGCTTAGATAGCAATCAGCCCCAGCATTTT. This sequence encodes CATTWSLDSNQPQHF.